Included here is one T cell receptor (beta chain) sequence, with context. This record comes from a study of blood T cell repertoires in COVID-19. TCRdb's copy holds only in-frame clones and misses some; the assay was immunoSEQ multiplex PCR. The data hold about 190,000 clones, with 85% to 90% observed a single time. Deletions cut 6 bases from V and 3 bases from J, with 11 bases between. Germline values: CDR1 SGHDN, CDR2 FVKESK. This CDR3 has 14 residues. The chain recombines TRBV14 with TRBJ2-2; weak D call: TRBD1 (6 bases). Sequencing used peripheral blood. This TCR was sampled from a man aged 45-60 years with acute or convalescent COVID-19. In DNA, the CDR3 is TGTGCCAGCAGAAGGACAGTGGACACCGGGGAGCTGTTTTTT. It is translated as CASRRTVDTGELFF.